These T cell receptor beta chains were read from a single sample in a study of identical twins' blood T cells. Using its own MiXCR run on the 5' RACE reads, TCRdb lists one record per CDR3 protein. This sample has 300,000 to 450,000 distinct CDR3 sequences; more than 25% occur once, and the top ten carry 6.1%. Sample: PBMCs. The source of these receptors is a woman between 18 and 55 years old in good health. The CDR3 runs from the conserved cysteine through the conserved F or W.

v_call | cdr3_aa
TRBV5-1 | CASSLSGFVTDTQYF
TRBV4-3 | CASSLSAGKEVGYTF
TRBV25-1 | CASRAFYEQYF
TRBV14 | CTSSPQVRTEAFF
TRBV6-1 | CASSETRGNTIYF
TRBV6-5 | CASTRGTPSTDTQYF
TRBV6-5 | CASSANREPNYGYTF
TRBV11-3 | CASSLAGKGAFF
TRBV29-1 | CSVRRGQGREQYF
TRBV7-2 | CASSIVTGDTQYF
TRBV19 | CASRDFRVLNTEAFF
TRBV29-1 | CSIRVTGELFF
TRBV5-1 | CASSTGDRGNEQFF
TRBV6-2/TRBV6-3 | CASSTGTRIINEQFF
TRBV28 | CASTQRTGFEAFF
TRBV9 | CASSPGVPGGEKLFF